This TCR beta chain was recovered during a study of beta chain features in type 1 diabetes. Study-level points and caveats: When Type 1 diabetes patients were examined, their TCRB CDR3s proved moderately but significantly shorter in all four CD4+ subsets.

A few counts support this clone. Antigen unknown. Each sorted fraction was over 95% pure. Isolated RNA was reverse transcribed in full, so expressed TCRB transcripts were sequenced. Profiling relied on immunoSEQ multiplex PCR, and the TCRdb table lists in-frame clones only, not all of them. This sample has around 130,000 clones; 9% occur once, and the top ten carry 0.75%. The germline V gene encodes CDR1 SEHNR and CDR2 FQNEAQ (reference sequence). This CDR3 has 14 residues. V dropped 6 bases and J dropped 13; count of bases not matched to a gene: 10. The source of this sequence is a man aged 25 to 45 with type 1 diabetes. The sequenced sample consisted of central memory CD4+ T cells from blood. J is TRBJ2-1 and V is TRBV7-9; 12 bases are shared with TRBD2. CDR3 DNA: TGTGCCAGCAGTCGACTAGCGGGGGACCAGGATCAGTTCTTC. Its protein is CASSRLAGDQDQFF.